Listed below are T cell receptor beta chains from one sample, sequenced in a study of T cells in Graves' hyperthyroidism and ophthalmopathy. One entry per CDR3 protein results from TCRdb running MiXCR on the multiplex PCR reads. The table includes roughly 500,000 distinct CDR3 sequences, approximately 44% detected once. The source material was peripheral blood or thyroid tissue (not recorded which). These receptors all come from an adult woman with Graves' disease, either hyperthyroidism or ophthalmopathy (not recorded which). The CDR3 runs from the conserved cysteine through the conserved F or W. The D gene is left open where the match is weak. Size is omitted from some rows. Given values are once, few, many or a class for expanded clones.

many,NA,TRBJ1-1,TRBV29-1,TGCAGCGTCGGTACAGGACGGGGCACTGAAGCTTTCTTT,CSVGTGRGTEAFF
NA,TRBD2,TRBJ2-7,TRBV7-6,TGTGCCAGCAGCTTAGATCAAGTAGCGGGAGAGGGAAAGTACTTC,CASSLDQVAGEGKYF
NA,TRBD1,TRBJ1-5,TRBV2,TGTGCCAGCAGGTTCGACAGGGTGAATCAGCCCCAGCATTTT,CASRFDRVNQPQHF
NA,NA,TRBJ1-5,TRBV6-2/TRBV6-3,TGTGCCAGCAATAGGGCAGGGAGCAATCAGCCCCAGCATTTT,CASNRAGSNQPQHF
NA,TRBD1,TRBJ1-1,TRBV20-1,TGCAGTGCTAGCAGGGGGACAGCCAACACTGAAGCTTTCTTT,CSASRGTANTEAFF
many,NA,TRBJ2-2,TRBV7-9,TGTGCCAGCAGCTTGACGGGAGAGAACGGGGAGCTGTTTTTT,CASSLTGENGELFF
NA,NA,TRBJ1-2,TRBV5-1,TGCGCCAGCAGCTTGGGGAACAGCCTCTACACCTTC,CASSLGNSLYTF
NA,NA,TRBJ2-2,TRBV5-1,TGCGCCAGCAGCTTAACGGGACACCCAAACACCGGGGAGCTGTTTTTT,CASSLTGHPNTGELFF
few,TRBD1,TRBJ1-4,TRBV6-5,TGTGCCAGCAGTGATTTAGGGACAGGGGATGAAAAACTGTTTTTT,CASSDLGTGDEKLFF
few,NA,TRBJ1-1,TRBV29-1,TGCAGCGTTGAAGACGAGACCGGGGTCCGGAGGACTGAAGCTTTCTTT,CSVEDETGVRRTEAFF
NA,NA,TRBJ2-7,TRBV29-1,TGCAGCGCCACCACTGTGTGGCGGGGGCAATACGAGCAGTACTTC,CSATTVWRGQYEQYF
NA,TRBD2,TRBJ2-7,TRBV18,TGTGCCAGCTCACCACCCGGGACTAGCTACGAGCAGTACTTC,CASSPPGTSYEQYF
NA,TRBD1,TRBJ1-2,TRBV18,TGTGCCAGCTCACCGACAGGGGGTGCAACGAAGGATGGCTACACCTTC,CASSPTGGATKDGYTF
many,NA,TRBJ2-7,TRBV13,TGTGCCAGCAGCTTTACTAGCCAGTACGAGCAGTACTTC,CASSFTSQYEQYF
many,NA,TRBJ2-7,TRBV7-2,TGTGCCAGCAGCCGGGACCCTAAATCCTACGAGCAGTACTTC,CASSRDPKSYEQYF
NA,NA,TRBJ1-1,TRBV12-3/TRBV12-4,TGTGCTAGTGGTTCCCCAGACACTGAAGCTTTCTTT,CASGSPDTEAFF
NA,NA,TRBJ2-6,TRBV12-3/TRBV12-4,TGTGCCAGCAGCAACTCCGGGACAGGGGCCAACGTCCTGACTTTC,CASSNSGTGANVLTF
NA,TRBD1,TRBJ1-2,TRBV15,TGTGCCAGCAGTACCCGTGGACAGGGGAACTATGGCTACACCTTC,CASSTRGQGNYGYTF
once,TRBD1,TRBJ2-7,TRBV5-6,TGTGCCAGCAGCTTGGCAATTTTAGGGACAGCCTCCTACGAGCAGTACTTC,CASSLAILGTASYEQYF
NA,NA,TRBJ2-7,TRBV20-1,TGCAGTGCCACGGCGGCGGGGAATAGCTATGGCTACGAGCAGTACTTC,CSATAAGNSYGYEQYF
once,NA,TRBJ1-1,TRBV7-8,TGTGCCAGCCGCGGGGCGGCGAACACCGGGGCTTTCTTT,CASRGAANTGAFF
few,NA,TRBJ1-1,TRBV3-1,TGTGCCAGCAGCCAAGGTGTCTTAGCGGACTCTGAAGCTTTCTTT,CASSQGVLADSEAFF
many,NA,TRBJ2-7,TRBV5-6,TGTGCCAGCAGCCGCTACACTCCAGGGCAGGACGAGCAGTACTTC,CASSRYTPGQDEQYF
NA,NA,TRBJ1-5,TRBV10-3,TGTGCCATATTCAGTCAGCCCCAGCATTTT,CAIFSQPQHF
NA,TRBD1,TRBJ2-7,TRBV2,TGTGCCAGCACCAGCCAAACGGAGACAGGGGTTTACGAGCAGTACTTC,CASTSQTETGVYEQYF
many,NA,TRBJ1-1,TRBV20-1,TGCAGTGCTAGAGATCTGGGGTTTGAAGCTTTCTTT,CSARDLGFEAFF
NA,NA,TRBJ1-1,TRBV5-1,TGCGCCAGCAGCCCGAACGCGAACACTGAAGCTTTCTTT,CASSPNANTEAFF
NA,TRBD1,TRBJ1-2,TRBV7-9,TGTGCCAGCAGCTTTCTGGACAGGGAATATGGCTACACCTTC,CASSFLDREYGYTF
NA,NA,TRBJ1-1,TRBV28,TGTGCCAGCAGTTTATCCCCAGGGTTTGAAGCTTTCTTT,CASSLSPGFEAFF
many,NA,TRBJ1-3,TRBV5-1,TGCGCCAGCAGCTTGGCAGGGTATGGAAACACCATATATTTT,CASSLAGYGNTIYF
NA,NA,TRBJ1-2,TRBV15,TGTGCCACCAGCAGCCTTTGGACCCATGGCTACACCTTC,CATSSLWTHGYTF
few,TRBD2,TRBJ2-5,TRBV19,TGTGCCAGTAGTATTCAGCGGGGGGGCGGGGAGACCCAGTACTTC,CASSIQRGGGETQYF
many,NA,TRBJ2-2,TRBV4-1,TGCGCCAGCAGCCAACTCCGGGGAGCCCCGACCGGGGAGCTGTTTTTT,CASSQLRGAPTGELFF
few,TRBD1,TRBJ1-5,TRBV6-2/TRBV6-3,TGTGCCAGCAGTTACGTGACAGGGAATCAGCCCCAGCATTTT,CASSYVTGNQPQHF
NA,TRBD1,TRBJ2-3,TRBV5-1,TGCGCCAGCAGCTTGGGGACAGGGACTAGCACAGATACGCAGTATTTT,CASSLGTGTSTDTQYF
NA,NA,TRBJ1-6,TRBV27,TGTGCCAGCAGTTTTGGGGTCTATAATTCACCCCTCCACTTT,CASSFGVYNSPLHF
NA,NA,TRBJ2-3,TRBV29-1,TGCAGCGTTGACTCAGGGAAGGGGAGAAGCACAGATACGCAGTATTTT,CSVDSGKGRSTDTQYF
many,NA,TRBJ1-1,TRBV20-1,TGCAGTGCAGCCCGGGACGTGAACACTGAAGCTTTCTTT,CSAARDVNTEAFF
many,NA,TRBJ1-2,TRBV6-1,TGTGCCAGCGTGGTGTCAGATTGGATTAACTATGGCTACACCTTC,CASVVSDWINYGYTF
NA,TRBD1,TRBJ2-2,TRBV14,TGTGCCAGCAGCCAAAAGGGGGGACAGGCCTACACCGGGGAGCTGTTTTTT,CASSQKGGQAYTGELFF
NA,TRBD2,TRBJ2-7,TRBV15,TGTGCCACCAGCAGAGATAGCGGGAGAAGGGACGAGCAGTACTTC,CATSRDSGRRDEQYF
many,TRBD1,TRBJ2-7,TRBV25-1,TGTGCCAGCAGTGGACGACAGGGGGCCTACGAGCAGTACTTC,CASSGRQGAYEQYF
many,TRBD2,TRBJ2-7,TRBV5-1,TGCGCCAGCAGCTTAACTAGCGGGAGAAACGAGCAGTACTTC,CASSLTSGRNEQYF
many,NA,TRBJ2-2,TRBV7-2,TGTGCCAGCAGCTTAGATTCGGGGACCGGGGAGCTGTTTTTT,CASSLDSGTGELFF
NA,NA,TRBJ2-5,TRBV7-9,TGTGCCAGCAGCTTCGAGGCCCAAGAGACCCAGTACTTC,CASSFEAQETQYF
NA,NA,TRBJ2-7,TRBV7-3,TGTGCCAGCAGCCTAGAGGGAGGAGGAACCACCTACGAGCAGTACTTC,CASSLEGGGTTYEQYF
NA,NA,TRBJ1-5,TRBV2,TGTGCCAGCATTGGGGGTGCAGGGCCCCAGCATTTT,CASIGGAGPQHF
NA,NA,TRBJ2-2,TRBV7-8,TGTGCCAGCAGCTCGCACCCAAGATTAGCGAACACCGGGGAGCTGTTTTTT,CASSSHPRLANTGELFF
once,NA,TRBJ1-4,TRBV7-3,TGTGCCAGCAGCTTAACTCGGGGTGAAGAAAAACTGTTTTTT,CASSLTRGEEKLFF
NA,NA,TRBJ2-5,TRBV24-1,TGTGCCACCAGTGACGGTCAAGAGACCCAGTACTTC,CATSDGQETQYF